This T cell receptor beta chain was documented in a study of vaccination effects on CD4 cells after COVID-19. Antigen-specific CD4+ T cells were expanded (with viral peptide pools) by the ViraFEST assay ahead of sequencing. Isolating CD4+ T cells followed approximately ten days of culture. The study found no prior SARS-CoV-2 infection in the vaccine recipients, who tested negative for nucleocapsid antibodies. PBMC cultures contained two million cells per well, around 10 IU/ml IL-2 and about 9.7 ug/ml peptides. With V trimmed by 7 bases and J by 5 bases, 5 bases remained unmatched. Germline CDR1 is MDHEN and CDR2 is SYDVKM. This CDR3 region has 13 residues. The method was immunoSEQ multiplex PCR; TCRdb's version includes in-frame clones alone and lacks a portion of them. Of more than 40,000 clones in the sample, roughly 70% were seen once. Points from the study as a whole: Few convalescent patients were included, and no early post-infection timepoints were sampled.

Notes on this clone: The antigen remains undetermined.

The TCR was taken from a human donor who received a COVID-19 vaccine. Material: CD4+ T cells from PBMCs cultured with HCoV-OC43 spike peptides, obtained before COVID-19 vaccination. The subset denotes: HCoV-OC43 spike overlapping peptide pool stimulation. V usage is TRBV28 and J usage is TRBJ1-2; 9 nucleotides line up with TRBD1. As DNA, the CDR3 is TGTGCCAGCAATCCGGGACAGGGTTATGGCTACACCTTC. As protein: CASNPGQGYGYTF.